These 17 T cell receptor beta chains were sequenced from one sample in a study of CXCR3-negative and CXCR3-positive naive CD8 T cells. In preparing the TRB cDNA libraries, 5' RACE with UMI labels was used. TCRdb re-called the 5' RACE reads; one entry per CDR3 protein, DNA not given. The specimen's table records 75,000 to 95,000 distinct CDR3 sequences. Sequences were obtained from naive CXCR3- CD8+ T cells from blood. Subset indicated: CD45RO-CCR7+CD27+CD95- naive CD8+ T cells lacking CXCR3 (TNR3-). These receptors all stem from a human donor in good health. Some clones in this sample may be carry-over from other donors' samples.

The chain has TRBV7-6 and TRBJ2-5. The CDR3 has 13 residues. Germline V gene data show CDR1 as SGHVS and CDR2 as FNYEAQ. CDR3 residues: CASSLTYQETQYF.

The V and J genes are TRBV19 and TRBJ2-1; without DNA, the TCRdb call of TRBD2 cannot be checked. The germline V gene has CDR1 LNHDA and CDR2 SQIVND (reference sequence). The CDR3 totals 15 residues. The CDR3 loop is CASSWDSRFGNEQFF. Full variable domain (outside the CDR3, taken from reference TRBV19 and TRBJ2-1): DGGITQSPKYLFRKEGQNVTLSCEQNLNHDAMYWYRQDPGQGLRLIYYSQIVNDFQKGDIAEGYSVSREKKESFPLTVTSAQKNPTAFYLCASSWDSRFGNEQFFGPGTRLTVL.

V gene TRBV20-1 combines with J gene TRBJ1-2. Germline values: CDR1 DFQATT, CDR2 SNEGSKA (reference sequence). CDR3 length equals 14 residues. The CDR3 loop reads CSASMGGGFYGYTF.

The rearrangement uses TRBV7-9 and TRBJ1-2; the D gene TCRdb calls, TRBD1, cannot be checked with no DNA. Looked up from germline, CDR1 is SEHNR and CDR2 is FQNEAQ (reference sequence). This CDR3 region has 16 residues. CDR3 amino acids: CASSLALDRGIDGYTF.

The V call is TRBV29-1, the J call TRBJ2-2; checking the TCRdb D call of TRBD1 is not possible without DNA. Germline lookup yields CDR1 SQVTM and CDR2 ANQGSEA. This CDR3 region has 13 residues. The CDR3: CSVLRGNTGELFF.

The chain links TRBV4-3 to TRBJ2-7; TCRdb's D call of TRBD1 is untestable without DNA. Germline assignment: CDR1 LGHNA and CDR2 YSLEER. CDR3 length: 14 residues. The CDR3 protein is CASSQDRVYDEQYF.

The chain is built from TRBV29-1 and TRBJ2-7; TCRdb's D gene call, TRBD1, goes unchecked for lack of DNA. This CDR3 contains 13 residues. Germline V CDR1 and CDR2: SQVTM, ANQGSEA. CDR3 amino acids: CSVQGESSYEQYF.

This sequence joins TRBV19 and TRBJ1-1; with no DNA, the TCRdb D assignment of TRBD1 cannot be verified. This CDR3 comprises 16 residues. The V gene's germline CDR1 is LNHDA and CDR2 SQIVND (reference sequence). The CDR3 loop is CASSMTPDSLNTEAFF.

The V and J genes are TRBV5-4 and TRBJ2-1. The length of the CDR3 is 13 residues. From germline, CDR1 is SGHNT and CDR2 YYREEE (reference sequence). CDR3 in amino acids: CASSIDLVNEQFF.

The V and J genes are TRBV7-9 and TRBJ2-7; no DNA is available, so the TRBD1 call from TCRdb remains unchecked. This CDR3 is built from 15 residues. From germline, CDR1 is SEHNR and CDR2 FQNEAQ (reference sequence). CDR3: CASSLGTRISYEQYF. Looking up the rest from reference TRBV7-9 and TRBJ2-7 gives the full variable domain: DTGVSQNPRHKITKRGQNVTFRCDPISEHNRLYWYRQTLGQGPEFLTYFQNEAQLEKSRLLSDRFSAERPKGSFSTLEIQRTEQGDSAMYLCASSLGTRISYEQYFGPGTRLTVT.

This chain connects TRBV6-5 to TRBJ2-2; there is no DNA to check the TCRdb D call of TRBD1. Germline CDR1 and CDR2: MNHEY and SVGAGI. The CDR3 has 15 residues. The CDR3: CASRAGTESTGELFF.

The chain carries TRBV7-7 and TRBJ2-3. Per germline, CDR1 SSHAT and CDR2 FNYEAQ (reference sequence). This CDR3 spans 13 amino acids. This chain's CDR3 is CASSSEQKDTQYF.

The V call is TRBV7-3, the J call TRBJ2-5; absent DNA, TCRdb's TRBD2 call cannot be checked. Germline V CDR1 and CDR2: SGHTA, FQGTGA. The CDR3 extends over 16 amino acids. The CDR3 sequence: CASSLGSGGHQETQYF.

J is TRBJ2-7 and V is TRBV20-1; TCRdb outputs TRBD1, but without DNA this stays unchecked. This CDR3 contains 16 residues. Germline CDR1 is DFQATT and CDR2 is SNEGSKA (reference sequence). The CDR3 is CSARGVPGQAAYEQYF.

The chain has TRBV4-1 and TRBJ2-7; no DNA is available, so the TRBD2 call from TCRdb remains unchecked. The CDR3 consists of 16 residues. Germline loops: CDR1 MGHRA, CDR2 YSYEKL. CDR3 sequence reads: CASIQGFLAGNYEQYF.

The chain carries TRBV29-1 and TRBJ2-2; checking the TCRdb D call of TRBD1 is not possible without DNA. Looked up from germline, CDR1 is SQVTM and CDR2 is ANQGSEA. The CDR3 is 18 residues long. CDR3 loop: CSVRDRGYPTRNTGELFF.

CDR3 sequence: CSARFPSHYNEQFF. The V call is TRBV20-1, the J call TRBJ2-1. This CDR3 has 14 residues. The germline V gene encodes CDR1 DFQATT and CDR2 SNEGSKA (reference sequence).